Included here is one T cell receptor (beta chain) sequence, with context. Its antigen is not identified. This entry comes from a study of response to subunit inactivated influenza vaccine. Using its own MiXCR run on the RT-PCR reads, TCRdb lists one record per CDR3 protein. The repertoire holds more than 450,000 distinct CDR3 sequences, under 9% seen once, with 10% to 15% in the top ten. The CDR3 has 18 residues. The ends were cut back, 0 bases at V and 1 base at J, with 16 bases in the middle. Germline V lookup: CDR1 SGHAT, CDR2 FQNNGV. Study outcomes and limitations: New T cells are recruited in small numbers by each seasonal influenza vaccination, according to the authors' suggestion.

The receptor was isolated from a man aged 50 to 69 who received an inactivated influenza vaccine. This material consisted of PBMCs from blood, taken approximately 25 months after vaccination. The chain carries TRBV11-2 and TRBJ2-4, with D perhaps matching TRBD2 (6 bases). CDR3: CASSLEAPGGFAKNIQYF. CDR3 sequence (DNA): TGTGCCAGCAGCTTAGAAGCCCCCGGGGGTTTCGCCAAAAACATTCAGTACTTC.